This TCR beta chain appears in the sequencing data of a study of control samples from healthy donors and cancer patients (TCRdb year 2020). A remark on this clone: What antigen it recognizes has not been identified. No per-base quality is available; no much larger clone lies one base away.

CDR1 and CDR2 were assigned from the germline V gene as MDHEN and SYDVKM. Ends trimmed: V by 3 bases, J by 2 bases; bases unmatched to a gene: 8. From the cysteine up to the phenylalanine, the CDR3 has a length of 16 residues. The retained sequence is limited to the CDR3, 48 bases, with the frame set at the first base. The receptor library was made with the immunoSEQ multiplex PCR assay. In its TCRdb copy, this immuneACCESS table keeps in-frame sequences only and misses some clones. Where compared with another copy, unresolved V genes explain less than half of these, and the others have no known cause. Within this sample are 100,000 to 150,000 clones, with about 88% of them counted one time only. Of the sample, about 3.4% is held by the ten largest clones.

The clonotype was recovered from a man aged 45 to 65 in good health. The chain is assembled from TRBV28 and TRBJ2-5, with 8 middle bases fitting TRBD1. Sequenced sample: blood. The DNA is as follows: TGTGCCAGCAGTTTGACCCAGGGGGCGGGACAAGAGACCCAGTACTTC. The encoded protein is CASSLTQGAGQETQYF.